One T cell receptor (beta chain) is described in this entry. Its antigen remains undetermined. Base-call qualities are not available, and no considerably larger clone is one nucleotide away. The time point label here, explained by the study, means: persistent/refractory GD, antithyroid drugs over 5 years with positive TRAb. RNA was extracted from PBMCs in TRIzol for both TCR sequencing and RNA sequencing. The diagnosis of Graves' disease followed American Thyroid Association guidelines. Patients for the study were recruited at an endocrinology department in Xi'an, China. Each patient gave approximately 10 milliliters of peripheral blood, collected in an EDTA anticoagulant tube. Ficoll Paque Plus density gradient separation was used to isolate PBMCs, and no additional T cell sorting was done. An Agilent 2100 Bioanalyzer and agarose gel were used to check RNA quality, while a NanoDrop 2000 measured RNA concentration.

The data belong to a study of regulatory T cells in long-lasting Graves disease (dated by TCRdb to about 2021). Looking at the study overall: Persistent Graves' disease was defined as antithyroid drug treatment for over 5 years with persistently positive TSH receptor autoantibodies. Patients with persistent Graves' disease were compared with patients with newly diagnosed Graves' disease using TCR sequencing and RNA sequencing of peripheral blood. The study was registered as a clinical trial and conducted in China. A total of about 33 samples were covered by TCR sequencing, comprising approximately 13 persistent and around 20 newly diagnosed Graves' disease patients. Persistent Graves' disease patients in the clinical cohort had taken antithyroid drugs for roughly ten years on average.

The method behind the library was multiplex PCR. Reads for this sample came from an Illumina HiSeq 4000. CDR3 regions were amplified by Arm-PCR with iRepertoire HTBI primers to construct TCR beta libraries. Before sequencing, the PCR products went through gel purification. In the original analysis: A total of 62 TRBV and 14 TRBJ segments were identified across samples and were used for gene usage analysis of CDR3 amino acid clonotypes. COPE and FqMerger were used to merge the filtered high-quality paired reads into contigs. BLAST was used to align contigs to IMGT TRBV, TRBD and TRBJ reference genes, with CDR3 defined following IMGT. Clonotypes above 0.1% frequency were classified as highly expanded clones. Repertoire diversity was measured by Shannon entropy, and V-J evenness by the Gini coefficient. A clonotype was considered public if more than one individual shared it. TCRdb cleaned the public reads at Q25 with fastp, built clones with MiXCR and kept in-frame beta chains. Records with the same CDR3 protein are collapsed into one entry carrying the most frequent genes and DNA. The V and J calls here are based on TCRdb, not the publication. This sample has approximately 380,000 distinct CDR3 sequences in its table, and less than 25% of those were observed once. Of the sample, less than 25% falls within the top ten clones.

Summary of the overall study and its limitations: Persistent patients shared more public clonotypes among themselves (more than 2,500) than newly diagnosed patients did (over 900). As a limitation, the authors acknowledged that the small sample size may reduce accuracy. Persistent disease showed preferential use of TRBV28, TRBJ1-2 and TRBJ2-5, whereas newly diagnosed disease favored TRBV20-1 and TRBJ2-1. Only peripheral blood was studied, because thyroid tissue, the primary lesion, was inaccessible. Compared with newly diagnosed patients, patients with persistent Graves' disease had lower TCR Shannon entropy and fewer highly expanded clones, which suggests clonal expansion. Sequencing and analysis were restricted to the TCR beta chain.

The germline V gene provides CDR1 SGHTA and CDR2 FQGTGA. Measured from the cysteine to the phenylalanine, the CDR3 is 13 residues long. CDR3 DNA is the only sequence kept; it has 39 bases, read in frame from the first base. Relative to germline, V is 0 bases shorter and J is 5 bases shorter, with 8 bases between their ends. The rearranged chain carries TRBV7-3 and TRBJ2-7; TRBD1 is a possible D gene, resting on 6 matching bases. The input for sequencing was peripheral blood mononuclear cells (PBMCs), taken when the disease was refractory, from a patient treated with antithyroid drugs. This clonotype was sampled from a female donor with Graves disease. The DNA sequence is given as TGTGCCAGCAGCTTAACGGACAGTAACGAGCAGTACTTC. Translated, it reads CASSLTDSNEQYF.